The sequence of this T cell receptor (beta chain) was determined in a study of spatial heterogeneity in lung cancer. Study-wide background: Tumor-region TCR transcript counts correlated strongly with a T cell module score from matched bulk RNA-seq.

Overall study results and limits: How many expanded intratumoral alpha and beta TCRs were present tracked the tumor mutation count, which was a count of nonsynonymous mutations. Ubiquitous and regional nonsynonymous mutations were each tracked by the matching count of ubiquitous or regional expanded TCRs.

Time point defined: sample taken at primary tumor resection. TCRs were sequenced from unsorted whole RNA of tumor, nontumor lung or PBMC. TCRdb fed the 5' RACE reads into MiXCR, producing one record per CDR3 protein. This table holds roughly 17,000 distinct CDR3 sequences, approximately 6.8% found once. A word on this clonotype: Its antigen is undetermined. This beta chain was picked up by a library intended for alpha chains and is off target, so its count carries little meaning.

This CDR3 is 14 amino acids long. V lost 6 bases and J lost 8, with 14 bases in between. From germline, CDR1 is MNHEY and CDR2 SVGAGI. Sequencing was performed on lung tumor tissue, taken at surgery. This TCR was sampled from a female donor with early-stage non-small cell lung cancer. V is TRBV6-5 and J is TRBJ1-6; maybe TRBD1 (5 bases). This CDR3 is CASRGRTSYSPLHF. CDR3 DNA sequence: TGTGCCAGCAGGGGGCGGACCTCTTATTCACCCCTCCACTTT.